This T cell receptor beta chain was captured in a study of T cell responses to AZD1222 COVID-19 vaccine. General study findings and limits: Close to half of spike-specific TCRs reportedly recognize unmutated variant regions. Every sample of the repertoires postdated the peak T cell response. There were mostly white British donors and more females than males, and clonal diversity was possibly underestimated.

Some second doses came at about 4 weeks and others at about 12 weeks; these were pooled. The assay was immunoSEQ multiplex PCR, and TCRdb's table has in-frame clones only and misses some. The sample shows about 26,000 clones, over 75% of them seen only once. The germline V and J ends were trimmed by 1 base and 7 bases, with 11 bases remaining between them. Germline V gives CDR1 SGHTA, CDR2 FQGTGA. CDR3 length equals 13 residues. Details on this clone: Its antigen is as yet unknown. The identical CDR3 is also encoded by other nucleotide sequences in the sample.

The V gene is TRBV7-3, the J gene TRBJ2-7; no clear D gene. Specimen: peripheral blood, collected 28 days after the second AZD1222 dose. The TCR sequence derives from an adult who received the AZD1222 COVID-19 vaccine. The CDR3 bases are TGTGCCAGCAGCTTAAACCCCGAAGGGGAGCAGTACTTC. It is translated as CASSLNPEGEQYF.